The T cell receptor beta chain under discussion was sequenced for a study of blood T cells in healthy people across ages. Points on this clonotype: Its antigen is not identified.

General study results and limits: Naive and antigen-experienced cells were not separated, limiting conclusive comparison. Calculation of diversity from one million T cells yielded estimates considered to be underestimates.

Germline CDR1 reads SGHRS; CDR2 reads YFSETQ. CDR3 length equals 15 residues. V shed 0 bases and J shed 8 bases, with 12 bases lying between them. Sample-barcoded 5' priming and a J-beta primer mix drove a second PCR of roughly 6 to 12 cycles. TCRdb ran MiXCR on the 5' RACE reads and lists one entry per CDR3 protein. The sample lists about 830,000 distinct CDR3 sequences; under 80% were seen once. This clonotype was obtained from a man younger than 40 in good health. The specimen was blood. The V call is TRBV5-1, the J call TRBJ1-6, with D perhaps matching TRBD1 (5 bases). The CDR3 spells CASSLDPGPDSPLHF. The CDR3 DNA reads TGCGCCAGCAGCTTGGACCCGGGACCTGATTCACCCCTCCACTTT.